This entry concerns a single TCR beta chain. CDR1 and CDR2 from the germline V gene are DFQATT and SNEGSKA (reference sequence). Losses at the gene ends were 6 bases for V and 9 bases for J; bases not matched to a gene: 14. This CDR3 has 14 residues. The sample comes from a study of glioma-infiltrating T cells. TCR alpha and beta CDR3 regions were amplified from RNA using iRepertoire nested multiplex PCR. In TCRdb, the multiplex PCR reads were re-called with MiXCR into one record per CDR3 protein. This table holds more than 300,000 distinct CDR3 sequences, 41% found once. The sequencing sample was made of glioma tissue, nonneoplastic brain tissue, or PBMCs (not recorded which). The chain uses TRBV20-1 and TRBJ2-5, with 9 bases identical to TRBD2. This receptor was taken from a human donor with low-grade glioma or glioblastoma, undergoing nonglioma brain surgery, or in good health (not recorded which). In DNA, the CDR3 is TGCAGTGCCAGCCGACTAGCGGCCCAGGAGGCCCAGTACTTC. It is translated as CSASRLAAQEAQYF.